The 11 T cell receptor beta chains given below trace back to one sample, sequenced in a study of blood T cell repertoires in COVID-19 (dated by TCRdb to the early 2020s). The protocol used for the library was the immunoSEQ multiplex PCR assay. In its TCRdb copy, this immuneACCESS table keeps in-frame sequences only and misses some clones. Where compared with another copy, unresolved V genes explain less than half of these, and the others have no known cause. The sample table holds about 74,000 clones, of which approximately 84% were seen once. The ten largest clones capture about 35% of the sample. The specimen sequenced was peripheral blood. These receptors were taken from a man in his 70s with acute or convalescent COVID-19.

The chain uses TRBV30 and TRBJ1-3, with D possibly TRBD1 on 5 matching bases. Germline CDR1 reads GTSNPN; CDR2 reads SVGIG (reference sequence). Trimming cost V 4 bases and J 3 bases, with 13 bases left between them. This CDR3 is 14 amino acids long. CDR3 residues: CAWIGSGIGNTIYF. CDR3 nucleotides: TGTGCCTGGATAGGCTCAGGGATTGGAAACACCATATATTTT.

V and J are TRBV28 and TRBJ1-5; perhaps TRBD1 as D (6 bases). CDR1 is MDHEN, CDR2 SYDVKM, per germline. CDR3 length equals 13 residues. V shed 6 bases and J shed 3 bases, with 9 bases lying between them. CDR3 DNA sequence: TGTGCCAGCAGGGGGACACTCAATCAGCCCCAGCATTTT. The encoded protein is CASRGTLNQPQHF. Variable domain in full (rest from reference TRBV28 and TRBJ1-5): DVKVTQSSRYLVKRTGEKVFLECVQDMDHENMFWYRQDPGLGLRLIYFSYDVKMKEKGDIPEGYSVSREKKERFSLILESASTNQTSMYLCASRGTLNQPQHFGDGTRLSIL.

The chain joins TRBV5-5 to TRBJ2-7, with D possibly being TRBD1 (5 bases). Trimming pared 5 bases from V and 7 bases from J, leaving 19 bases between. Per germline, CDR1 SGHKS and CDR2 YYEKEE (reference sequence). This CDR3 is built from 14 residues. CDR3 sequence (DNA): TGTGCCAGCAGTGTAGTGACAGCCTTGGGAGAGCAGTACTTC. The encoded protein is CASSVVTALGEQYF.

V usage is TRBV6-1 and J usage is TRBJ2-7; no reliable D call. The CDR3 is 14 amino acids. Germline lookup yields CDR1 MNHNS and CDR2 SASEGT. V was shortened by 2 bases and J by 0 bases, with 8 bases between the two germline ends. The CDR3 sequence: CASSELGGSYEQYF. CDR3 sequence (DNA): TGTGCCAGCAGTGAACTCGGCGGCTCCTACGAGCAGTACTTC.

This clone turned up a few times. V is TRBV11-2 and J is TRBJ1-5, with 7 bases identical to TRBD1. The CDR3 is 15 residues long. V shed 4 bases, J shed 5 bases, and the junction held 8 bases outside the gene matches. Germline V CDR1 and CDR2: SGHAT, FQNNGV. CDR3 coding DNA: TGTGCCAGCAGCTCAGGGAGAGGGGGCTATCAGCCCCAGCATTTT. Residues: CASSSGRGGYQPQHF.

The V and J genes are TRBV2 and TRBJ2-7; D may be TRBD1 (6 bases). The CDR3 covers 13 residues. Between the trimmed V and J ends, which lost 5 bases and 5 bases, there was a span of 13 bases. Per the germline V gene, CDR1 is SNHLY and CDR2 is FYNNEI. Here the CDR3 DNA reads TGTGCCAGCAGTACAGGGTTCGGGGACGAGCAGTACTTC. It codes for CASSTGFGDEQYF.

The chain recombines TRBV11-2 with TRBJ1-3, with D possibly being TRBD1 (6 bases). Per germline, CDR1 SGHAT and CDR2 FQNNGV. V lost 3 bases to trimming and J lost 4 bases, with 10 bases between them. There are 14 residues in the CDR3. CDR3 coding DNA: TGTGCCAGCAGCTTGAGGACAGTCGGAAACACCATATATTTT. It specifies CASSLRTVGNTIYF.

V is TRBV2 and J is TRBJ1-2; 7 bases are shared with TRBD1. Trimming took 6 bases from V and 8 from J; bases not matched to a gene: 12. There are 14 residues in the CDR3. Germline lookup yields CDR1 SNHLY and CDR2 FYNNEI. Here the CDR3 reads CASRQLRTGFGYTF. The CDR3 DNA follows: TGTGCCAGCAGGCAACTCAGGACAGGCTTCGGCTACACCTTC.

V usage is TRBV5-4 and J usage is TRBJ2-1, with D unresolved. The CDR3 totals 14 residues. CDR1 and CDR2 (germline): SGHNT, YYREEE (reference sequence). Deletions cut 1 base from V and 2 bases from J, with 7 bases between. The CDR3 spells CASSLTVTYNEQFF. DNA of the CDR3: TGTGCCAGCAGCTTGACGGTTACCTACAATGAGCAGTTCTTC.

The rearrangement joins TRBV19 to TRBJ2-5, with 7 positions matching TRBD1. J was trimmed by 3 bases and V by 3 bases; bases with no gene match: 4. The CDR3 is made up of 14 amino acids. The germline V gene encodes CDR1 LNHDA and CDR2 SQIVND (reference sequence). Here the CDR3 reads CASSILDREETQYF. Written as DNA, the CDR3 is TGTGCCAGTAGTATCCTAGACAGGGAAGAGACCCAGTACTTC.

V usage is TRBV6-5 and J usage is TRBJ2-7; D not certain. The CDR3 is made up of 14 amino acids. Trimming shortened V by 3 bases and J by 0 bases, and 9 bases separated the two germline ends. Germline V lookup: CDR1 MNHEY, CDR2 SVGAGI. The CDR3 region has the DNA TGTGCCAGCAGTTATGGTCTTAGCTCCTACGAGCAGTACTTC. Its protein product is CASSYGLSSYEQYF.